The present entry profiles one TCR beta chain with its context. The source of the sample is a study of blood T cell repertoires in COVID-19. Study-wide context: The samples span acute and convalescent COVID-19 from the United States, Italy and Spain. The analysed material was cDNA or gDNA that came from T cells, B-cell-depleted T cells, or PBMCs.

Trimming removed 1 base from V and 0 bases from J, with 8 bases in between. Per the germline V gene, CDR1 is SGHRS and CDR2 is YFSETQ. This CDR3 has 15 residues. Authors' processing steps: Reference gene primer amplification in the assay estimated nucleated cell counts. Only in-frame clones appear in the TCRdb table, and some are missing; sequencing was by immunoSEQ multiplex PCR. V, J and clone size were drawn from that table, and D and trimming were deduced from the DNA. The repertoire includes 200,000 to 250,000 clones, more than 65% of them detected once, and around 3.5% sits in the top ten. The genes are TRBV5-1 and TRBJ2-1; D is unresolved. The sequence was obtained from a woman aged 80 or older with acute or convalescent COVID-19. The sample was peripheral blood. The CDR3: CASSLSLGSYNEQFF. The CDR3 DNA reads TGCGCCAGCAGCTTGTCGCTAGGCTCCTACAATGAGCAGTTCTTC.